This TCR beta chain is from a study of control samples from healthy donors and cancer patients. The assay was immunoSEQ multiplex PCR, and TCRdb's table has in-frame clones only and misses some. This sample yields tens of thousands of clones, of which 91% are seen a single time; roughly 12% belongs to the top ten. V was clipped by 0 bases and J by 2 bases; unmatched bases: 1. Germline CDR1 reads SGHRS; CDR2 reads YFSETQ. The CDR3 consists of 15 residues. The chain employs TRBV5-1 and TRBJ2-1; the match to TRBD2 covers 8 bases. This clonotype originated in a man in his fifties with lung cancer. Sequences were obtained from PBMCs. For the CDR3, the DNA is TGCGCCAGCAGCTTGGTTAGCGGGGCCTACAATGAGCAGTTCTTC. Residues: CASSLVSGAYNEQFF.